Following are 22 T cell receptor beta chains from one sample sequenced in a study of siplizumab effects on memory and regulatory T cells. Clones were read by immunoSEQ multiplex PCR, and TCRdb kept only the in-frame ones, dropping some. This table holds some 100,000 clones, about nine tenths found once. The sequenced sample was CD4+ T cells sorted from blood. These receptors were collected from a human donor in good health.

J is TRBJ1-5 and V is TRBV19; possibly TRBD1 for D (5 bases). V lost 9 bases, J lost 5 bases, and 20 bases lay in between. Germline V gene lookup returns CDR1 LNHDA and CDR2 SQIVND (reference sequence). CDR3 length equals 15 residues. The CDR3 here is CASTPRDGGHQPQHF. The CDR3 nucleotides read TGTGCCAGCACTCCCCGGGACGGAGGGCATCAGCCCCAGCATTTT.

This chain's CDR3 is CASSLRGQGDEQYF. The CDR3 DNA sequence: TGTGCCAGCAGCTTAAGGGGACAGGGAGACGAGCAGTACTTC. The chain uses TRBV7-9 and TRBJ2-7; 9 bases agree with TRBD1. The V gene end was trimmed by 2 bases and the J gene end by 5 bases; junction bases not matched to a gene: 4. Looked up from germline, CDR1 is SEHNR and CDR2 is FQNEAQ (reference sequence). The CDR3 runs to 14 residues.

The chain combines TRBV27 with TRBJ1-6; D possibly corresponds to TRBD1 (5 bases). The CDR3 sequence is 16 residues long. The V gene's germline CDR1 is MNHEY and CDR2 SMNVEV (reference sequence). V was trimmed by 1 base and J by 7 bases, leaving 14 bases between them. CDR3 in amino acids: CASSLFGATRNSPLHF. The CDR3 coding sequence is TGTGCCAGCAGTTTATTCGGGGCAACGAGAAATTCACCCCTCCACTTT.

This clone has only one observation. The chain employs TRBV2 and TRBJ1-2, with D unresolved. Per germline, CDR1 SNHLY and CDR2 FYNNEI. The germline V and J ends were trimmed by 6 bases and 2 bases, with 7 bases remaining between them. The CDR3 covers 12 residues. The CDR3 region has the DNA TGTGCCAGCAGCCTGAGGAACTATGGCTACACCTTC. Protein sequence: CASSLRNYGYTF.

The rearrangement joins TRBV11-2 to TRBJ1-2; D remains ambiguous. Trimming removed 1 base from V and 4 bases from J, with 10 bases in between. The CDR3 loop spans 14 amino acids. Per the germline V gene, CDR1 is SGHAT and CDR2 is FQNNGV. CDR3 residues: CASSLGFEGYGYTF. Written as DNA, the CDR3 is TGTGCCAGCAGCTTAGGGTTTGAGGGCTATGGCTACACCTTC.

The rearrangement links TRBV7-9 to TRBJ2-3; 10 nucleotides agree with TRBD2. V dropped 4 bases and J dropped 0; count of bases not matched to a gene: 4. The germline gives CDR1 SEHNR, CDR2 FQNEAQ (reference sequence). The CDR3 covers 16 residues. The CDR3 DNA sequence: TGTGCCAGCAGCTGGACTAGCGGACAAAGCACAGATACGCAGTATTTT. This encodes CASSWTSGQSTDTQYF. The entire variable domain, with the rest obtained from reference TRBV7-9 and TRBJ2-3, is as follows: DTGVSQNPRHKITKRGQNVTFRCDPISEHNRLYWYRQTLGQGPEFLTYFQNEAQLEKSRLLSDRFSAERPKGSFSTLEIQRTEQGDSAMYLCASSWTSGQSTDTQYFGPGTRLTVL.

V and J are TRBV20-1 and TRBJ2-7, with no clear D. The CDR3 runs 11 residues. CDR1 and CDR2 from the germline V gene are DFQATT and SNEGSKA (reference sequence). V was pared by 0 bases and J by 6 bases, with 6 bases between. The CDR3, as DNA: TGCAGTGCTAGAGATGCCCCCGAGCAGTACTTC. Translated: CSARDAPEQYF.

Only one count was recorded for this clone. This chain connects TRBV19 to TRBJ2-1; 12 bases are shared with TRBD2. This CDR3 is 16 amino acids long. Germline V CDR1 and CDR2: LNHDA, SQIVND (reference sequence). Germline trimming cut 6 bases from V and 4 bases from J; bases unmatched to any gene: 7. CDR3 coding DNA: TGTGCCAGTAGCAAACTAGCGGGGGGCCCTTACAATGAGCAGTTCTTC. Translated, it gives CASSKLAGGPYNEQFF.

This rearrangement joins TRBV20-1 to TRBJ2-1; D is uncertain. The CDR3 has 11 residues. With 3 bases removed from V and 10 bases from J, the gap between germline ends came to 10 bases. Germline V CDR1 and CDR2: DFQATT, SNEGSKA (reference sequence). The CDR3 DNA reads TGCAGTGCTAGCTTTCGCGAAGAGCAGTTCTTC. As protein: CSASFREEQFF.

The chain recombines TRBV19 with TRBJ1-2, with D possibly being TRBD1 (5 bases). V was shortened by 5 bases and J by 7 bases, with 14 bases between the two germline ends. The CDR3 covers 13 residues. Per germline, CDR1 LNHDA and CDR2 SQIVND (reference sequence). This chain's CDR3 is CASSPGHGGGYTF. The CDR3 DNA sequence: TGTGCCAGTAGTCCCGGACATGGGGGTGGCTACACCTTC.

This sequence joins TRBV25-1 and TRBJ1-3; TRBD1 agrees at 7 bases. The germline V gene has CDR1 MGHDK and CDR2 SYGVNS. This CDR3 contains 15 residues. V shed 7 bases, J shed 1 base, and the junction held 7 bases outside the gene matches. CDR3 protein: CASTARGNSGNTIYF. The CDR3 region has the DNA TGTGCCAGCACGGCCAGGGGGAATTCTGGAAACACCATATATTTT.

This sequence joins TRBV5-1 and TRBJ2-6; 9 bases match TRBD1. The CDR3 totals 18 residues. CDR1 and CDR2 from the germline V gene are SGHRS and YFSETQ. With V trimmed by 1 base and J by 3 bases, 8 bases remained unmatched. CDR3 protein: CASSLIDTGGVGANVLTF. The CDR3 nucleotides read TGCGCCAGCAGCTTGATTGATACAGGGGGCGTTGGGGCCAACGTCCTGACTTTC.

As for this clone: Other DNA variants within this sample encode the same CDR3. The V call is TRBV6-6, the J call TRBJ1-1; 7 positions match TRBD1. Germline loops: CDR1 MNHNY, CDR2 SVGAGI (reference sequence). This CDR3 comprises 14 residues. V lost 2 bases, J lost 2 bases, and 2 bases stayed unmatched. CDR3 amino acids: CASSYGTANTEAFF. The CDR3, as DNA: TGTGCCAGCAGTTACGGGACAGCCAACACTGAAGCTTTCTTT.

The V call is TRBV19, the J call TRBJ2-3; 8 positions match TRBD1. The V gene's germline CDR1 is LNHDA and CDR2 SQIVND (reference sequence). The CDR3 is 14 residues long. V gave up 10 bases and J gave up 2 bases; unmatched junction bases: 8. The CDR3 loop is CATSDRAYTDTQYF. The CDR3 DNA reads as TGTGCCACCTCGGACAGGGCCTACACAGATACGCAGTATTTT.

The table lists this clone with a count of one. The chain joins TRBV28 to TRBJ1-1; D gene unclear. V dropped 2 bases and J dropped 5 bases, with 9 bases sitting between them. The germline CDR1 and CDR2 sequences are MDHEN and SYDVKM. The CDR3 spans 13 residues. Written as DNA, the CDR3 is TGTGCCAGCAGTTTAAGGTGGGGAACTGAAGCTTTCTTT. Its protein is CASSLRWGTEAFF.

This sequence joins TRBV18 and TRBJ1-2; D perhaps matches TRBD1 (6 bases). The CDR3 consists of 14 residues. Per germline, CDR1 KGHSH and CDR2 LQKENI. With 2 bases removed from V and 6 bases from J, the gap between germline ends came to 13 bases. The CDR3 DNA is TGTGCCAGCTCACCAGGACAGCTACTCGATGGCTACACCTTC. Its translation: CASSPGQLLDGYTF.

The J gene is TRBJ1-4, the V gene TRBV7-9; maybe TRBD1 (5 bases). The CDR3 is 15 amino acids. With 8 bases removed from V and 1 base from J, the gap between germline ends came to 14 bases. CDR1 is SEHNR and CDR2 is FQNEAQ in the germline V gene (reference sequence). CDR3 sequence: CASGSGTVTNEKLFF. The CDR3 region has the DNA TGTGCCAGCGGAAGCGGGACGGTAACTAATGAAAAACTGTTTTTT. The whole variable domain, filled in from reference TRBV7-9 and TRBJ1-4, reads DTGVSQNPRHKITKRGQNVTFRCDPISEHNRLYWYRQTLGQGPEFLTYFQNEAQLEKSRLLSDRFSAERPKGSFSTLEIQRTEQGDSAMYLCASGSGTVTNEKLFFGSGTQLSVL.

The table lists this clone with a count of one. V is TRBV30 and J is TRBJ2-2; TRBD2 matches 12 bases. CDR1 is GTSNPN, CDR2 SVGIG, per germline (reference sequence). V dropped 7 bases and J dropped 5; count of bases not matched to a gene: 8. This CDR3 contains 15 residues. The CDR3 here is CAFVSSGGATGELFF. CDR3 nucleotide sequence: TGTGCCTTCGTCTCTAGCGGGGGGGCAACCGGGGAGCTGTTTTTT.

The genes are TRBV12-5 and TRBJ2-2, with no clear D. This CDR3 spans 14 amino acids. Per the germline V gene, CDR1 is LGHNT and CDR2 is FRNRAP. Trimming stripped 1 base from V and 6 bases from J, with 9 bases between. In DNA form, the CDR3 reads TGTGCTAGTGGTTTGGAGGTAGCAGCCGGGGAGCTGTTTTTT. Translated: CASGLEVAAGELFF.

V is TRBV19 and J is TRBJ1-2, with D possibly TRBD1 on 5 matching bases. Trimming took off 4 bases at V and 4 bases at J, with 19 bases between the two ends. The germline gives CDR1 LNHDA, CDR2 SQIVND (reference sequence). The CDR3 totals 16 residues. CDR3 residues: CASSNPAQGSSYGYTF. CDR3 in DNA: TGTGCCAGTAGTAACCCGGCGCAGGGCTCTTCCTATGGCTACACCTTC.

The chain links TRBV9 to TRBJ2-7; no clear D. The CDR3 length is 15 residues. Germline loops: CDR1 SGDLS, CDR2 YYNGEE. The germline V and J ends were trimmed by 3 bases and 5 bases, with 18 bases remaining between them. The CDR3 protein is CASSGYDMGSHEQYF. The CDR3 DNA follows: TGTGCCAGCAGCGGATATGACATGGGTAGTCACGAGCAGTACTTC.

The chain links TRBV9 to TRBJ2-5; 11 nucleotides agree with TRBD2. This CDR3 comprises 17 residues. Germline CDR1 reads SGDLS; CDR2 reads YYNGEE. V shed 0 bases, J shed 2 bases, and the junction held 6 bases outside the gene matches. Here the CDR3 reads CASSVALTSGAQETQYF. In DNA, the CDR3 is TGTGCCAGCAGCGTAGCTCTGACTAGCGGGGCACAAGAGACCCAGTACTTC.